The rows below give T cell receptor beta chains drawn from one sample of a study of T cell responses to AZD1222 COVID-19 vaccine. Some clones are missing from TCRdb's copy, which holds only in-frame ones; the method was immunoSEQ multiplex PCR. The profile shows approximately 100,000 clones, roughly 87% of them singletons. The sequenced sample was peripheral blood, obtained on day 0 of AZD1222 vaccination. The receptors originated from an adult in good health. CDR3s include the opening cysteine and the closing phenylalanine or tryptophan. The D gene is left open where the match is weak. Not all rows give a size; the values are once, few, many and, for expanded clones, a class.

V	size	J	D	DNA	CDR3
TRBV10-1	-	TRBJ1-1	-	TGCGCCAGCAGTGAGTCTAGAGGGCCGGGAAATTGG	CASSESRGPGNW
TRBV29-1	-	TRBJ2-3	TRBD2	TGCAGCGTTGATTGGGGGAGGGAGGCAGATACGCAGTATTTT	CSVDWGREADTQYF
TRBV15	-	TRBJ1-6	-	TGTGCCACCAGCAGAGAGGAGAACTCACCCCTCCACTTT	CATSREENSPLHF
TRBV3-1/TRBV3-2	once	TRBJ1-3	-	TGTGCCAGCAGCCTGGTGAGCTCTGGAAACACCATATATTTT	CASSLVSSGNTIYF
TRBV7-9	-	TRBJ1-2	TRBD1	TGTGCCAGCAGCTATGGACAGGGAGTCCATGGCTACACCTTC	CASSYGQGVHGYTF
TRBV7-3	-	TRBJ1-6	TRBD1	TGTGCCAGCAGCTTAACGGGGGACAGGGGTAATTCACCCCTCCACTTT	CASSLTGDRGNSPLHF
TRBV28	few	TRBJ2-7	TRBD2	TGTGCCACCCGGGGACTAGCGGAAAACTTC	CATRGLAENF
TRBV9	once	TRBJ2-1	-	TGTGCCAGCAGTGCACTGCGTAATGAGCAGTTCTTC	CASSALRNEQFF
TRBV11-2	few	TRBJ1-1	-	TGTGCCAGCAGCTTTTCTGGCAGGGTGAACACTGAAGCTTTCTTT	CASSFSGRVNTEAFF
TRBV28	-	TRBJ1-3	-	TGTGCCAGCTTCTCTGGAAACACCATATATTTT	CASFSGNTIYF
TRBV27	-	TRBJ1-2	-	TGTGCCAGCAGTCAGACAGGACGGGTCGGCTACACCTTC	CASSQTGRVGYTF
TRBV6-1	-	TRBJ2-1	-	TGTGCCAGCAGTGAAGGGTCCTTTCAGTTCTTC	CASSEGSFQFF
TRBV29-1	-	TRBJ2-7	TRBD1	TGCAGCGTACGAGACAGGGGCTACGAGCAGTACTTC	CSVRDRGYEQYF
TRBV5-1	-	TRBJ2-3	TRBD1	TGCGCCAGCAGCCCCCGGGACAGGGGGCAAGATACGCAGTATTTT	CASSPRDRGQDTQYF
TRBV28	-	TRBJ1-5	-	TGTGCCAGCGGGACGTCAGGGCAGCCCCAGCATTTT	CASGTSGQPQHF
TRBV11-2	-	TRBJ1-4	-	TGTGCCAGCAGCTTAGACAGGGATAATGAAAAACTGTTTTTT	CASSLDRDNEKLFF
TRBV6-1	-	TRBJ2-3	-	TGTGCCAGCAGTGACGGCCGGGTCAGCGGAGCTAGCACAGATACGCAGTATTTT	CASSDGRVSGASTDTQYF
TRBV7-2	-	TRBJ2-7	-	TGTGCCAGCAGCTTAGCGGCCGGGGACTTTGAGCAGTACTTC	CASSLAAGDFEQYF
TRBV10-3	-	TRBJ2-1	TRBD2	TGTGCCATCAAGCCTAGCGGGGGCTACAATGAGCAGTTCTTC	CAIKPSGGYNEQFF
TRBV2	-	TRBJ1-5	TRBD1	TGTGCCAGCAAAGACAGGGTTGCTTATCAGCCCCAGCATTTT	CASKDRVAYQPQHF
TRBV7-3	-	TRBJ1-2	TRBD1	TGTGCCAGCAGCTTGGGACAGGGATATGGCTACACCTTC	CASSLGQGYGYTF
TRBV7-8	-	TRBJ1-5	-	TGTGCCAGCAGCCGGTCCGGGCCTCAGCCCCAGCATTTT	CASSRSGPQPQHF
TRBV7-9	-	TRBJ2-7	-	TGTGCCAGCAGCCCCGACCACTACGAGCAGTACTTC	CASSPDHYEQYF
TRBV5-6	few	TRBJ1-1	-	TGTGCCAGCAGCTTCCAAACCCCAAGAGAGACTGAAGCTTTCTTT	CASSFQTPRETEAFF
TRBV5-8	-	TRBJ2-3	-	TGTGCCAGCAGCTTGGGAGCGAGACGCGAAGATACGCAGTATTTT	CASSLGARREDTQYF
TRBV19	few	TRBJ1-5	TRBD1	TGTGCCATTGGAGGGACAGGGGGCGTGGAGCCCCAGCATTTT	CAIGGTGGVEPQHF
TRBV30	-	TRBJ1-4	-	TGTGCCTCCTCCGGGGGGTCTAATGAAAAACTGTTTTTT	CASSGGSNEKLFF
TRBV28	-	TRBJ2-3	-	TGTGCCAGCAGTGACGGGGCTCTAAATACGCAGTATTTT	CASSDGALNTQYF
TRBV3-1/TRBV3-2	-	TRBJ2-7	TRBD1	TGTGCCAGCAGTGGGGACAGGGGATTCCACGAGCAGTACTTC	CASSGDRGFHEQYF